This TCR beta chain is drawn from a study of blood T cell repertoires in COVID-19. Background on the study: COVID-19 samples from acute and convalescent phases originated in the United States, Italy and Spain. PBMCs, B-cell-depleted T cells, or T cells were the source of the cDNA or gDNA that made up the material.

This CDR3 comprises 15 residues. Germline CDR1 reads LGHNA; CDR2 reads YSLEER. The ends were cut back, 2 bases at V and 5 bases at J, with 13 bases in the middle. Method: immunoSEQ multiplex PCR; TCRdb's copy keeps in-frame clones and lacks some. The sample lists around 100,000 clones, around nine tenths occurring once. The receptor was isolated from a woman in her forties or fifties with COVID-19, enrolled during active disease. The V and J genes are TRBV4-3 and TRBJ1-5; D not certain. Sequencing input: peripheral blood. The CDR3 DNA reads as TGCGCCAGCAGCCAAACGGGAACTACTTATCAGCCCCAGCATTTT. This translates into CASSQTGTTYQPQHF.